This is a list of T cell receptor beta chains from one sample in a study of blood T cell repertoires in COVID-19. Some clones are missing from TCRdb's copy, which holds only in-frame ones; the method was immunoSEQ multiplex PCR. This sample has about 160,000 clones, with about 80% found just once. Source material: peripheral blood. Every receptor here comes from a woman in her thirties or forties with COVID-19, enrolled during active disease. Both conserved end residues are part of each CDR3. The D gene is left open where the match is weak. Some rows have no size entry. The others give once, few or many, or a class for an expanded clone.

d_call j_call clone_size v_call cdr3_nt cdr3_aa
TRBD2 TRBJ2-3 - TRBV10-3 TGTGCCACCCGACTAGCGGTTAGCACAGATACGCAGTATTTT CATRLAVSTDTQYF
- TRBJ1-2 - TRBV9 TGTGCCAGCAGCCGGGAGGGAGCCGGCTATGGCTACACCTTC CASSREGAGYGYTF
TRBD2 TRBJ2-1 - TRBV19 TGTGCCAGTAGTATGGGACTAGCGGGGGTCAATGAGCAGTTCTTC CASSMGLAGVNEQFF
- TRBJ2-1 - TRBV9 TGTGCCAGCAGCCCCCACACTAGCTTCACCCACAATGAGCAGTTCTTC CASSPHTSFTHNEQFF
- TRBJ2-3 - TRBV3-1/TRBV3-2 TGTGCCAGCAGCCAAGAAGTATTGGGGACTCTCACTAGCACAGATACGCAGTATTTT CASSQEVLGTLTSTDTQYF
- TRBJ1-2 - TRBV5-5 TGTGCCAGCAGCTTGGACAGTGGAAGGTATGGCTACACCTTC CASSLDSGRYGYTF
TRBD1 TRBJ1-1 - TRBV10-3 TGTGCCATCAGTGAAGCTAGGGGACGGGACAGACTGAACACTGAAGCTTTCTTT CAISEARGRDRLNTEAFF
- TRBJ2-3 - TRBV5-1 TGCGCCAGCAGCTTGTGGCGGGGTGGCACAGATACGCAGTATTTT CASSLWRGGTDTQYF
- TRBJ1-1 - TRBV30 TGTGCCTGGAGTGTACCGACAGAAACTGAAGCTTTCTTT CAWSVPTETEAFF
TRBD1 TRBJ1-6 many TRBV7-9 TGTGCCAGCAGCTTTGACAGGGGATTCAATTCACCCCTCCACTTT CASSFDRGFNSPLHF
- TRBJ2-3 - TRBV27 TGTGCCAGCAGTACAGAGTCGGATACGCAGTATTTT CASSTESDTQYF
- TRBJ2-2 - TRBV5-1 TGCGCCAGCAGCGCCGCTAGCGCCCTGGCCTCCGGGGAGCTGTTTTTT CASSAASALASGELFF
TRBD1 TRBJ2-3 - TRBV9 TGTGCCAGCAGTAGAAACGGACAGGGGGAGGATACGCAGTATTTT CASSRNGQGEDTQYF
- TRBJ2-3 - TRBV11-2 TGTGCCAGCAGCTGGGGGGGCACTACATCCACAGATACGCAGTATTTT CASSWGGTTSTDTQYF
- TRBJ1-5 - TRBV15 TGTGCCACCAGCAGAGACCAGGGCCGCAATCAGCCCCAGCATTTT CATSRDQGRNQPQHF
- TRBJ2-4 - TRBV19 TGTGCCAGTAGGAATTCTGGGAGAAAAAACATTCAGTACTTC CASRNSGRKNIQYF
- TRBJ2-7 - TRBV7-9 TGTGCCAGCAGCTTAGATGTAGCATCCTACGAGCAGTACTTC CASSLDVASYEQYF
- TRBJ1-1 - TRBV3-1/TRBV3-2 TGTGCCAGCAGCCCGCCGTTGGGAACAGGGTTGCCTGAAGCTTTCTTT CASSPPLGTGLPEAFF
- TRBJ2-1 once TRBV29-1 TGCAGCGTGCTAAAGACTAGTGCCGACTCCTACAATGAGCAGTTCTTC CSVLKTSADSYNEQFF
TRBD2 TRBJ2-1 once TRBV2 TGTGCCAGCAGAGAGGGACTAGCGGGAGCGAGTGAGCAGTTCTTC CASREGLAGASEQFF
- TRBJ2-5 - TRBV27 TGTGCCAGCAGTCTCATGGGGCCAGAGACCCAGTACTTC CASSLMGPETQYF
TRBD1 TRBJ1-2 - TRBV30 TGTGCCTGGAGTCCAGGGACAGTCTTAGGCTACACCTTC CAWSPGTVLGYTF